The 16 T cell receptor beta chains given below trace back to one sample, sequenced in a study of Ad26.COV2.S vaccination and SARS-CoV-2 variants. Stated treatment: some 20 received Ad26.COV2.S at low or high dose, single or two shots; several received placebo; per-sample allocation not given. All samples were drawn on day 63, counting from the first vaccine or placebo injection. Assay: immunoSEQ multiplex PCR; the TCRdb copy retains only in-frame clones and omits some. This table holds around 310,000 clones, roughly 90% found once. Sequencing was performed on peripheral blood, taken in a trial of Ad26.COV2.S vaccine versus placebo. The receptors come from a person between 18 and 65 years old who received the Ad26.COV2.S COVID-19 vaccine or a placebo.

The chain employs TRBV2 and TRBJ1-1, with a weak D call TRBD1 (6 bases). The V gene lost 5 bases and the J gene lost 5 bases, with 21 bases spanning the gap. The CDR3 extends over 16 amino acids. Germline V gene data show CDR1 as SNHLY and CDR2 as FYNNEI. In nucleotides, the CDR3 is TGTGCCAGCAGTCCAAACTCAGGACAGCAAATAACTGAAGCTTTCTTT. It codes for CASSPNSGQQITEAFF.

J is TRBJ1-4 and V is TRBV11-2; 7 bases agree with TRBD1. The germline gives CDR1 SGHAT, CDR2 FQNNGV. V was pared by 5 bases and J by 6 bases, with 9 bases of the junction left unmatched. The CDR3 is 15 residues long. Here the CDR3 reads CASSHYRGGDEKLFF. The CDR3 bases are TGTGCCAGCAGCCACTACAGGGGAGGGGATGAAAAACTGTTTTTT.

V and J are TRBV6-2 or TRBV6-3 and TRBJ1-2, with TRBD1 identical over 7 bases. This CDR3 has 16 residues. V shed 2 bases and J 7 bases; nucleotides not matched to a gene: 13. Germline V gene sequence: CDR1 MNHEY, CDR2 SVGEGT. CDR3 in amino acids: CASSYAVRGGAGGYTF. The CDR3 DNA reads TGTGCCAGCAGTTACGCGGTACGAGGGGGCGCAGGTGGCTACACCTTC.

This rearrangement joins TRBV6-5 to TRBJ1-1, with no clear D. Germline V gene lookup returns CDR1 MNHEY and CDR2 SVGAGI. Trimming removed 6 bases from V and 0 bases from J, with 11 bases in between. CDR3 size: 14 residues. CDR3 coding DNA: TGTGCCAGCAGCTTCGGGCTTATGAACACTGAAGCTTTCTTT. Its translation: CASSFGLMNTEAFF.

The CDR3 loop reads CAISARETQYF. The CDR3 DNA follows: TGTGCCATCAGTGCTAGGGAGACCCAGTACTTC. The rearrangement links TRBV10-3 to TRBJ2-5; D is ambiguous. The V and J ends lost 4 bases and 5 bases respectively, with 5 bases between them. This CDR3 contains 11 residues. Germline V gene data show CDR1 as ENHRY and CDR2 as SYGVKD.

V gene TRBV4-1 combines with J gene TRBJ1-5; D is ambiguous. The CDR3 is 17 amino acids. CDR1 MGHRA and CDR2 YSYEKL come from the germline V gene. V was cut by 4 bases and J by 4 bases, with 20 bases left in between. The CDR3 region is CASSPNSGFRVNQPQHF. The CDR3, as DNA: TGCGCCAGCAGCCCTAATTCAGGATTCCGGGTGAATCAGCCCCAGCATTTT.

In DNA, the CDR3 is TGTGCCAGCAGCTTAGGGCGGGAGGTGGCAGATACGCAGTATTTT. It translates to CASSLGREVADTQYF. This rearrangement joins TRBV7-9 to TRBJ2-3; 8 positions match TRBD2. Unmatched junction bases numbered 4, after V lost 1 base and J lost 4 bases. The CDR3 is 15 residues long. CDR1 and CDR2 from the germline V gene are SEHNR and FQNEAQ (reference sequence).

The rearrangement uses TRBV10-3 and TRBJ1-4, with unresolved D. Germline values: CDR1 ENHRY, CDR2 SYGVKD. The CDR3 covers 12 residues. V was trimmed by 5 bases and J by 0 bases, leaving 1 base between them. Here the CDR3 DNA reads TGTGCCATCAGTTCAACTAATGAAAAACTGTTTTTT. It yields the protein CAISSTNEKLFF.

The chain couples TRBV6-6 to TRBJ1-5; D is uncertain. The CDR3 consists of 16 residues. V lost 8 bases to trimming and J lost 0 bases, with 17 bases between them. The V gene's germline CDR1 is MNHNY and CDR2 SVGAGI (reference sequence). In nucleotides, the CDR3 is TGTGCCAGCCAAGACCGGGGTGTCTATAGCAATCAGCCCCAGCATTTT. Translating gives CASQDRGVYSNQPQHF.

The chain employs TRBV11-2 and TRBJ2-1, with D hard to call. V lost 0 bases and J lost 7, with 7 bases in between. There are 13 residues in the CDR3. Per the germline V gene, CDR1 is SGHAT and CDR2 is FQNNGV. CDR3 DNA: TGTGCCAGCAGCTTAGAAGGTCCTAATGAGCAGTTCTTC. Amino acids: CASSLEGPNEQFF.

The chain couples TRBV23-1 to TRBJ1-1, with D possibly matching TRBD1 (5 bases). TRBV23-1 is an ORF; its function is uncertain. V lost 0 bases and J 8 bases, leaving 7 bases between the germline ends. The CDR3 has 12 amino acids. CDR3 DNA sequence: TGCGCCAGCAGTCAATCCCGGGGGGAAGCTTTCTTT. Its protein is CASSQSRGEAFF.

The chain recombines TRBV14 with TRBJ2-7; 7 bases map to TRBD1. Losses at the gene ends were 8 bases for V and 4 bases for J; bases not matched to a gene: 8. The CDR3 runs to 13 residues. The germline gives CDR1 SGHDN, CDR2 FVKESK. CDR3 in DNA: TGTGCCAGCCGTCAACCGGGACAGTACGAGCAGTACTTC. It specifies CASRQPGQYEQYF.

This chain joins TRBV2 and TRBJ2-7; TRBD1 matches at 12 bases. Per germline, CDR1 SNHLY and CDR2 FYNNEI. The V gene end was trimmed by 11 bases and the J gene end by 3 bases; junction bases not matched to a gene: 8. The CDR3 is made up of 14 amino acids. CDR3 in amino acids: CAGRGDRGLYEQYF. DNA for the CDR3: TGTGCCGGGAGGGGGGACAGGGGGCTCTACGAGCAGTACTTC.

The chain couples TRBV4-2 to TRBJ2-3; no clear D gene. Trimming pared 0 bases from V and 4 bases from J, leaving 8 bases between. Germline lookup yields CDR1 LGHNA and CDR2 YNFKEQ. The CDR3 consists of 14 residues. CDR3 sequence (DNA): TGTGCCAGCAGCCAAGATCGGCGCGCAGATACGCAGTATTTT. Residues: CASSQDRRADTQYF.

The chain is built from TRBV7-9 and TRBJ2-1, with unresolved D. V lost 3 bases and J 5 bases, leaving 5 bases between the germline ends. CDR1 and CDR2 (germline): SEHNR, FQNEAQ (reference sequence). CDR3 length equals 12 residues. CDR3 amino acids: CASSFSNNEQFF. Written as DNA, the CDR3 is TGTGCCAGCAGCTTTTCAAACAATGAGCAGTTCTTC.

Concerning this clone itself: Compared with germline, one end of the junction differs, possibly owing to a read error. The rearrangement uses TRBV13 and TRBJ1-5; a possible D gene is TRBD1 (5 bases). Germline V gene sequence: CDR1 PRHDT, CDR2 FYEKMQ (reference sequence). The CDR3 is made up of 15 amino acids. The CDR3 bases are TGTGCCAGCAGCCTAGGCCGACAGAAAAATCAGCCCCAGCATTTT. As protein: CASSLGRQKNQPQHF.